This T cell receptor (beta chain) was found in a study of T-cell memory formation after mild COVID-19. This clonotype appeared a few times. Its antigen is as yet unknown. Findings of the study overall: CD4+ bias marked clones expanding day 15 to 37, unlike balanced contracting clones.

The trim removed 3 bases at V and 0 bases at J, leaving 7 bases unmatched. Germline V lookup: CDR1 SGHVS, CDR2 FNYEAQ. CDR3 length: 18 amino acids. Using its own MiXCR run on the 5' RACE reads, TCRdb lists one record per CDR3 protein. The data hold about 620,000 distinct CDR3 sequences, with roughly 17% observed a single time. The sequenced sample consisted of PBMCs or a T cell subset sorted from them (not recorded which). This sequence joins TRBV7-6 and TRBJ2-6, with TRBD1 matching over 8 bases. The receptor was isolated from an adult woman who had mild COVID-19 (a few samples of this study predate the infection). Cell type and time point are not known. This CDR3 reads CASSFSGTGISGANVLTF. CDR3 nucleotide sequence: TGTGCCAGCAGCTTTTCCGGGACAGGTATCTCTGGGGCCAACGTCCTGACTTTC. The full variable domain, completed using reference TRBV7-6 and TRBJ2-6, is GAGVSQSPRYKVTKRGQDVALRCDPISGHVSLYWYRQALGQGPEFLTYFNYEAQQDKSGLPNDRFSAERPEGSISTLTIQRTEQRDSAMYRCASSFSGTGISGANVLTFGAGSRLTVL.